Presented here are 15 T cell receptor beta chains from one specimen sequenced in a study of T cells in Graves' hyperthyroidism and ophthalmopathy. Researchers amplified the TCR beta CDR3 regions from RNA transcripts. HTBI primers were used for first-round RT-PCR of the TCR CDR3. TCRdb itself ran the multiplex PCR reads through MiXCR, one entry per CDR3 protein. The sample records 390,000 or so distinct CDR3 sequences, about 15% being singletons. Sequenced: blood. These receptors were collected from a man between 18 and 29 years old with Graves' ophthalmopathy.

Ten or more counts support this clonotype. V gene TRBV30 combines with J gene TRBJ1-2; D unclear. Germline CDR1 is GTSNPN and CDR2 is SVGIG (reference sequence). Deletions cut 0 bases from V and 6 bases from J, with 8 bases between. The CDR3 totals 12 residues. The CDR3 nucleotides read TGTGCCTGGAGTGTAATCCTCAATGGCTACACCTTC. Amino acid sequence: CAWSVILNGYTF.

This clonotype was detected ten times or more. The CDR3 DNA is TGTGCCAGCAGCATATCAGGGGGGAGAACTAATGAAAAACTGTTTTTT. Protein sequence: CASSISGGRTNEKLFF. The chain employs TRBV27 and TRBJ1-4; 7 nucleotides align to TRBD1. Germline V gives CDR1 MNHEY, CDR2 SMNVEV (reference sequence). CDR3 length equals 16 residues. V was pared by 6 bases and J by 1 base, with 8 bases of the junction left unmatched.

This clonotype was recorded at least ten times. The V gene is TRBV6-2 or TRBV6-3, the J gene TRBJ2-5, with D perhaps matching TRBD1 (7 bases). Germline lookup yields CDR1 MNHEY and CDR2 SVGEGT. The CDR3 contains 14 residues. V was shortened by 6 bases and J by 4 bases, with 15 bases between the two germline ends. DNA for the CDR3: TGTGCCAGCAGGTCTTCAGGGGGAGGAGAGACCCAGTACTTC. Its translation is CASRSSGGGETQYF.

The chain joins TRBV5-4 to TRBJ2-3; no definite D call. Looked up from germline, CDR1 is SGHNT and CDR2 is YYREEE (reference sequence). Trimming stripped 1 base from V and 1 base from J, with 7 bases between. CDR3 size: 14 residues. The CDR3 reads CASSLKGRTDTQYF. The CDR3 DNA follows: TGTGCCAGCAGCTTGAAAGGTCGCACAGATACGCAGTATTTT.

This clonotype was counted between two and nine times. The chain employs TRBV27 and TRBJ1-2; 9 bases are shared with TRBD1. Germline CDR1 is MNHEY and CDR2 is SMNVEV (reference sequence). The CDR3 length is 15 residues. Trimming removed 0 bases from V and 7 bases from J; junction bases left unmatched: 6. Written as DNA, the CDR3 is TGTGCCAGCAGTTTATCTTTGACAGGGGGGTCTGGCTACACCTTC. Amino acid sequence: CASSLSLTGGSGYTF.

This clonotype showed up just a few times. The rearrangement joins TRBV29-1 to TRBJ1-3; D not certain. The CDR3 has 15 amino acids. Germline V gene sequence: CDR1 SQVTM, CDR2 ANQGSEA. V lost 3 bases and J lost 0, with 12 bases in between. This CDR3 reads CSVDIRALSGNTIYF. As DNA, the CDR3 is TGCAGCGTTGATATACGGGCACTCTCTGGAAACACCATATATTTT.

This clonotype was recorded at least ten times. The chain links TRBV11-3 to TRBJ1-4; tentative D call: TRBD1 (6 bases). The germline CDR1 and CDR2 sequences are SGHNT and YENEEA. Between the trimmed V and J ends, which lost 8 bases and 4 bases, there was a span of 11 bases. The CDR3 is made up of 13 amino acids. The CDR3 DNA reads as TGTGCCAGCCGCGGGACAAGTAATGAAAAACTGTTTTTT. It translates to CASRGTSNEKLFF.

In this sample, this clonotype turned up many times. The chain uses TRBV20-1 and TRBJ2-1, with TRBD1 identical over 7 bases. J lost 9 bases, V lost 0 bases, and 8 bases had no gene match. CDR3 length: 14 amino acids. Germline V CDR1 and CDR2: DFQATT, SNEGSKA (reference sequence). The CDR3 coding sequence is TGCAGTGCTAGAGATAGACAGGGATGGGCTGAGCAGTTCTTC. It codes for CSARDRQGWAEQFF.

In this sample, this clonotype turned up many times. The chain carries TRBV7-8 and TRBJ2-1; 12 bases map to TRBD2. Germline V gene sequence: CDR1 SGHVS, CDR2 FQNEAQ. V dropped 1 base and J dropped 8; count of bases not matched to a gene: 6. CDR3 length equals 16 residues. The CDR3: CASSLEASGGADEQFF. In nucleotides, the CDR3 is TGTGCCAGCAGCTTAGAGGCTAGCGGGGGGGCCGATGAGCAGTTCTTC.

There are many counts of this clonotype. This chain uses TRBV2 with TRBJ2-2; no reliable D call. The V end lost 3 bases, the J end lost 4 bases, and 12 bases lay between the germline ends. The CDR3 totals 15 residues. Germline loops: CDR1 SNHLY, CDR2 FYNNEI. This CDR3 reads CASSDPPVSTGELFF. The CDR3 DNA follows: TGTGCCAGCAGTGACCCCCCTGTTTCCACCGGGGAGCTGTTTTTT.

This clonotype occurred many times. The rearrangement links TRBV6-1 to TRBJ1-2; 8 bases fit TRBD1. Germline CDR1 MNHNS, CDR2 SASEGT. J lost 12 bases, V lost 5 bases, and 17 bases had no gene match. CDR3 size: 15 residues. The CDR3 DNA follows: TGTGCCAGCAGTTCCCCCCCTGGCAGGGGGCGGGTACACACCTTC. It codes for CASSSPPGRGRVHTF.

The CDR3 DNA reads TGCAGTGCTAGGTTGGCTGAAAATGAGCAGTTCTTC. It specifies CSARLAENEQFF. The V call is TRBV20-1, the J call TRBJ2-1; no definite D call. This CDR3 is 12 amino acids long. The V end was cut by 3 bases, the J end by 7 bases, with 10 bases between. Germline V CDR1 and CDR2: DFQATT, SNEGSKA (reference sequence).

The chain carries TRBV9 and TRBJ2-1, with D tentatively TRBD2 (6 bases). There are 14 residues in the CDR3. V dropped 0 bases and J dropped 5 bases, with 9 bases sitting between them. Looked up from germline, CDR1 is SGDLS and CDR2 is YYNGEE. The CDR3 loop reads CASSVGTNNNEQFF. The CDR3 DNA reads TGTGCCAGCAGCGTAGGGACTAACAACAATGAGCAGTTCTTC.

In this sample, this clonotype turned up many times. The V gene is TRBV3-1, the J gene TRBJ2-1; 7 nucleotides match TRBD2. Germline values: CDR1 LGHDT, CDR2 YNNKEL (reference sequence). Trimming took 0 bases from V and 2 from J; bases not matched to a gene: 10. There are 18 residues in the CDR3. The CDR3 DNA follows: TGTGCCAGCAGCCAAGATGCTAGCGGATGGGGTGCCTACAATGAGCAGTTCTTC. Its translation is CASSQDASGWGAYNEQFF.

Here the CDR3 reads CASSLRDQQPGELFF. The CDR3 coding sequence is TGTGCCAGCAGCTTAAGAGACCAACAACCCGGGGAGCTGTTTTTT. The gene calls are TRBV5-8 and TRBJ2-2; D gene ambiguous. The V end lost 2 bases, the J end lost 6 bases, and 14 bases lay between the germline ends. The CDR3 length is 15 residues. Germline CDR1 is SGHTS and CDR2 is YDEGEE.